Listed below are T cell receptor beta chains from one sample, sequenced in a study of cytomegalovirus exposure and HLA in healthy donors. TCRdb keeps only in-frame clones here, not all; method: immunoSEQ multiplex PCR. The sample holds some 100,000 clones, about 82% seen once. Material: PBMCs. All receptors derive from a man aged 18-30 years in good health and CMV-seronegative. The CDR3 runs from the conserved cysteine through the conserved F or W. Each record gives: D gene, clone size, V gene, J gene, CDR3 protein, CDR3 DNA. A D gene is named only where the DNA matches it firmly. A row's size may be missing; if present it is once, few, many or a size class.

D: TRBD1
size: .
V: TRBV18
J: TRBJ2-7
CDR3: CASSHLGTGGEGEQYF
DNA: TGTGCCAGCTCACACCTAGGGACAGGGGGCGAGGGCGAGCAGTACTTC

D: .
size: .
V: TRBV27
J: TRBJ2-7
CDR3: CASSFLQGYEQYF
DNA: TGTGCCAGCAGTTTTCTACAGGGCTACGAGCAGTACTTC

D: TRBD1
size: .
V: TRBV30
J: TRBJ1-1
CDR3: CAWTLGTVNTEAFF
DNA: TGTGCCTGGACGTTAGGGACAGTGAACACTGAAGCTTTCTTT

D: TRBD2
size: few
V: TRBV15
J: TRBJ2-7
CDR3: CATGEGLGEQYF
DNA: TGTGCCACCGGGGAGGGGTTGGGCGAGCAGTACTTC

D: TRBD1
size: .
V: TRBV23-1
J: TRBJ2-2
CDR3: CASSGPQGSPYGELFF
DNA: TGCGCCAGCAGTGGACCACAGGGGAGCCCCTACGGGGAGCTGTTTTTT

D: TRBD1
size: .
V: TRBV19
J: TRBJ1-1
CDR3: CASSIQGDITEAFF
DNA: TGTGCCAGTAGTATACAGGGGGACATCACTGAAGCTTTCTTT

D: TRBD1
size: .
V: TRBV10-3
J: TRBJ2-7
CDR3: CAIRETGVHEQYF
DNA: TGTGCCATCAGGGAAACAGGGGTCCACGAGCAGTACTTC

D: .
size: .
V: TRBV5-1
J: TRBJ1-2
CDR3: CASSLEGRGGNYGYTF
DNA: TGCGCCAGCAGCTTGGAGGGTAGGGGAGGTAACTATGGCTACACCTTC

D: .
size: once
V: TRBV2
J: TRBJ2-5
CDR3: CASTGGPEGTQYF
DNA: TGTGCCAGCACGGGCGGGCCAGAAGGGACCCAGTACTTC

D: .
size: .
V: TRBV5-4
J: TRBJ2-5
CDR3: CASSHPGGQETQYF
DNA: TGTGCCAGCAGCCACCCCGGAGGGCAAGAGACCCAGTACTTC

D: .
size: .
V: TRBV15
J: TRBJ1-6
CDR3: CATSRESGVGNSPLHF
DNA: TGTGCCACCAGCAGAGAGTCAGGGGTTGGAAATTCACCCCTCCACTTT

D: TRBD2
size: .
V: TRBV13
J: TRBJ2-7
CDR3: CASSLGGGEGYEQYF
DNA: TGTGCCAGCAGCTTAGGCGGGGGGGAGGGGTACGAGCAGTACTTC

D: TRBD1
size: .
V: TRBV19
J: TRBJ1-2
CDR3: CASSAPTGKVEGYTF
DNA: TGTGCCAGTAGTGCGCCGACAGGGAAGGTTGAGGGCTACACCTTC

D: TRBD1
size: .
V: TRBV4-1
J: TRBJ1-6
CDR3: CASSQGTGGFYNSPLHF
DNA: TGCGCCAGCAGCCAGGGGACAGGGGGATTCTATAATTCACCCCTCCACTTT

D: .
size: .
V: TRBV30
J: TRBJ1-4
CDR3: CAWSVLGEKLFF
DNA: TGTGCCTGGAGTGTACTAGGGGAAAAACTGTTTTTT

D: .
size: .
V: TRBV5-6
J: TRBJ2-1
CDR3: CASSLGRARQFF
DNA: TGTGCCAGCAGCTTGGGCAGGGCCAGGCAGTTCTTC

D: .
size: .
V: TRBV5-1
J: TRBJ2-7
CDR3: CASSLLSRTDISYEQYF
DNA: TGCGCCAGCAGCTTGTTGTCCCGGACAGATATTTCCTACGAGCAGTACTTC

D: TRBD2
size: .
V: TRBV30
J: TRBJ2-7
CDR3: CAWGPGLAGGPYEQYF
DNA: TGTGCCTGGGGCCCCGGACTAGCGGGAGGACCCTACGAGCAGTACTTC

D: TRBD2
size: .
V: TRBV7-9
J: TRBJ2-7
CDR3: CASSLVAGAGEQYF
DNA: TGTGCCAGCAGCTTAGTGGCGGGAGCGGGCGAGCAGTACTTC

D: .
size: .
V: TRBV5-1
J: TRBJ2-7
CDR3: CASSLVDSSHEQYF
DNA: TGCGCCAGCAGCTTGGTGGACAGCAGCCACGAGCAGTACTTC

D: TRBD1
size: .
V: TRBV29-1
J: TRBJ2-3
CDR3: CSVDEGATDTQYF
DNA: TGCAGCGTTGACGAGGGGGCAACAGATACGCAGTATTTT

D: .
size: .
V: TRBV18
J: TRBJ2-3
CDR3: CASSHGDTQYF
DNA: TGTGCCAGCTCACACGGGGATACGCAGTATTTT

D: TRBD1
size: .
V: TRBV30
J: TRBJ1-5
CDR3: CAWGQDRLGQPQHF
DNA: TGTGCCTGGGGGCAGGACAGGCTCGGGCAGCCCCAGCATTTT

D: .
size: .
V: TRBV6-1
J: TRBJ2-2
CDR3: CASSEGPSHTGELFF
DNA: TGTGCCAGCAGTGAGGGCCCTTCTCACACCGGGGAGCTGTTTTTT

D: .
size: .
V: TRBV27
J: TRBJ2-1
CDR3: CASSSLAENPSREQFF
DNA: TGTGCCAGCAGTTCCTTAGCGGAAAACCCCTCCCGTGAGCAGTTCTTC

D: .
size: .
V: TRBV27
J: TRBJ1-1
CDR3: CASSFLPVGQNTEAFF
DNA: TGTGCCAGCAGTTTTTTGCCCGTCGGACAGAACACTGAAGCTTTCTTT

D: .
size: .
V: TRBV5-1
J: TRBJ1-1
CDR3: CASSGRGGGTEAFF
DNA: TGCGCCAGCAGTGGCAGGGGAGGGGGCACTGAAGCTTTCTTT

D: TRBD2
size: .
V: TRBV10-3
J: TRBJ2-5
CDR3: CAISVRRGGLGETQYF
DNA: TGTGCCATCAGTGTTCGGCGGGGGGGCTTGGGGGAGACCCAGTACTTC

D: .
size: once
V: TRBV10-3
J: TRBJ2-7
CDR3: CAISGVSGSSYEQYF
DNA: TGTGCCATCAGTGGTGTGTCCGGGAGCTCCTACGAGCAGTACTTC

D: .
size: .
V: TRBV7-8
J: TRBJ2-7
CDR3: CASSLGLASYEQYF
DNA: TGTGCCAGCAGCTTAGGGCTGGCCAGCTACGAGCAGTACTTC

D: .
size: .
V: TRBV9
J: TRBJ1-1
CDR3: CASSPTQGATEAFF
DNA: TGTGCCAGCAGTCCCACACAGGGAGCCACTGAAGCTTTCTTT

D: .
size: .
V: TRBV5-1
J: TRBJ2-5
CDR3: CASNQGSQETQYF
DNA: TGCGCCAGCAACCAGGGATCCCAAGAGACCCAGTACTTC

D: TRBD2
size: .
V: TRBV6-5
J: TRBJ2-5
CDR3: CASSYSPSGGAETQYF
DNA: TGTGCCAGCAGTTACAGTCCTAGCGGGGGGGCCGAGACCCAGTACTTC

D: .
size: .
V: TRBV7-8
J: TRBJ1-4
CDR3: CASSPRDKAGEKLFF
DNA: TGTGCCAGCAGCCCCCGGGACAAGGCAGGTGAAAAACTGTTTTTT

D: .
size: once
V: TRBV7-9
J: TRBJ1-1
CDR3: CASSGEGGDTEAFF
DNA: TGTGCCAGCAGTGGGGAAGGAGGGGACACTGAAGCTTTCTTT

D: TRBD1
size: .
V: TRBV5-4
J: TRBJ1-4
CDR3: CASSEGQRNEKLFF
DNA: TGTGCCAGCAGCGAGGGACAGAGAAATGAAAAACTGTTTTTT

D: .
size: .
V: TRBV5-5
J: TRBJ1-1
CDR3: CASSLGQSGSSEAFF
DNA: TGTGCCAGCAGCTTGGGTCAATCGGGGAGCTCTGAAGCTTTCTTT

D: .
size: once
V: TRBV27
J: TRBJ2-7
CDR3: CAAGRSSYEQYF
DNA: TGTGCCGCAGGGCGGAGCTCCTACGAGCAGTACTTC

D: TRBD1
size: .
V: TRBV19
J: TRBJ2-7
CDR3: CASSILGQGPYEQYF
DNA: TGTGCCAGTAGTATTCTGGGACAGGGCCCCTACGAGCAGTACTTC

D: .
size: .
V: TRBV15
J: TRBJ2-7
CDR3: CATSYPGLGEQYF
DNA: TGTGCCACCAGCTATCCCGGCCTAGGAGAGCAGTACTTC

D: .
size: .
V: TRBV5-4
J: TRBJ1-1
CDR3: CASSPLRNTEAFF
DNA: TGTGCCAGCAGCCCGTTGAGAAACACTGAAGCTTTCTTT

D: .
size: .
V: TRBV14
J: TRBJ2-7
CDR3: CASSPYQRALGVYEQYF
DNA: TGTGCCAGCAGCCCGTACCAGCGCGCTTTAGGAGTCTACGAGCAGTACTTC

D: TRBD1
size: .
V: TRBV2
J: TRBJ1-2
CDR3: CASRGRQGASGYTF
DNA: TGTGCCAGCAGGGGAAGACAGGGGGCTAGTGGCTACACCTTC

D: .
size: few
V: TRBV2
J: TRBJ1-2
CDR3: CASSEAGTNYGYTF
DNA: TGTGCCAGCAGTGAGGCGGGGACTAACTATGGCTACACCTTC

D: TRBD1
size: .
V: TRBV5-1
J: TRBJ2-1
CDR3: CASSADRATYNEQFF
DNA: TGCGCCAGCAGCGCCGACAGGGCGACTTACAATGAGCAGTTCTTC

D: TRBD2
size: once
V: TRBV19
J: TRBJ2-3
CDR3: CASSIGGGRDTDTQYF
DNA: TGTGCCAGTAGTATAGGAGGCGGGAGGGACACAGATACGCAGTATTTT

D: .
size: .
V: TRBV2
J: TRBJ1-5
CDR3: CASSEANRNQPQHF
DNA: TGTGCCAGCAGTGAAGCGAACAGAAATCAGCCCCAGCATTTT

D: TRBD1
size: .
V: TRBV29-1
J: TRBJ1-4
CDR3: CSVGDRGNGKLFF
DNA: TGCAGCGTTGGGGACAGGGGGAATGGAAAACTGTTTTTT

D: .
size: .
V: TRBV2
J: TRBJ1-1
CDR3: CASSEGGEMNTEAFF
DNA: TGTGCCAGCAGTGAGGGAGGGGAGATGAACACTGAAGCTTTCTTT